This TCR beta chain derives from a study of T cell repertoires in cytomegalovirus infection. Study-level background: CMV epitopes in the study were HLA-C-restricted (recently identified) and HLA-B-restricted (well studied). Signatures in public TCR beta sequences pointed to both CMV infection and matching HLA type.

Points on this clonotype: The target antigen is unknown.

TCRdb independently ran MiXCR on the reads; one entry per CDR3 protein. The data show about 20,000 distinct CDR3 sequences, around 40% seen once. The CDR3 runs to 15 residues. Germline V CDR1 and CDR2: DFQATT, SNEGSKA (reference sequence). Trimming left V 5 bases short and J 0 bases short, with 13 bases between. Study outcomes and limitations: HLA-C-restricted, CMV-specific TCR beta clonotypes were dominant ex vivo.

Material: CD8+ T cells from cultured PBMCs, obtained from culture after CMV antigen stimulation. The V gene is TRBV20-1, the J gene TRBJ2-2; D is uncertain. The receptor was isolated from a human donor in good health (CMV status not recorded). Some clones in this sample may be carry-over from other donors' samples. The chain's CDR3 is CSAQPEAPNTGELFF. The CDR3, as DNA: TGCAGTGCTCAACCCGAGGCCCCGAACACCGGGGAGCTGTTTTTT.